This T cell receptor (beta chain) was retrieved from a study of blood T cell repertoires in COVID-19. Study-wide background: T cells, B-cell-depleted T cells, or PBMCs supplied cDNA or gDNA.

Per the original methods: Amplification from reference gene primers served as the basis for estimated nucleated cell counts. Clones were sequenced by immunoSEQ multiplex PCR, and TCRdb holds only the in-frame ones, with some missing. V and J calls and clone size are copied from that table; D and trimming were computed from the DNA. The sample has roughly 280,000 clones, about 85% seen once. This clone was observed a single time. The ends lost 3 bases at V and 2 bases at J; junction bases unmatched: 1. This CDR3 has 14 residues. The V gene's germline CDR1 is DFQATT and CDR2 SNEGSKA (reference sequence).

The sequenced material came from peripheral blood. This rearrangement joins TRBV20-1 to TRBJ1-5; 10 bases agree with TRBD1. The receptor's source is a woman in her fifties or sixties who had recovered from COVID-19. The CDR3 is CSASGQGGNQPQHF. The CDR3 DNA reads TGCAGTGCTAGTGGACAGGGGGGCAATCAGCCCCAGCATTTT.